The source of this TCR beta chain is a study of beta chain features in type 1 diabetes. Germline V gives CDR1 SGHVS, CDR2 FNYEAQ. The CDR3 extends over 15 amino acids. V was clipped by 1 base and J by 5 bases, with 14 bases between them. In the case of this clone: Antigen: not known.

Every donor had blood drawn once into heparin, around 120 mL on average. In all sorted populations, purity surpassed 95%. Study-wide findings and caveats: Naive, central memory and regulatory TCRB repertoires appeared more similar among patients than healthy donors.

Sequenced material consisted of expressed TCRB transcripts (all of the isolated RNA was reverse transcribed). The average read count of naive, central memory and regulatory T cell samples was approximately 3.5 million. Sequenced by immunoSEQ multiplex PCR; TCRdb stores in-frame clones only, minus some. This table holds a few hundred thousand clones, 25% to 35% found once. Material for sequencing was naive CD4+ T cells from blood. The chain recombines TRBV7-6 with TRBJ2-5, with D possibly TRBD1 on 5 matching bases. The receptor comes from a man between 18 and 35 years old in good health. CDR3 nucleotide sequence: TGTGCCAGCAGCTTAGGAAATCAGGGCGGCGAGACCCAGTACTTC. Translation gives CASSLGNQGGETQYF.